Listed below are T cell receptor beta chains from one sample, sequenced in a study of blood T cell repertoires in COVID-19. Repertoires were generated with immunoSEQ multiplex PCR, while TCRdb's copy carries only in-frame clones and drops some. The repertoire holds about 200,000 clones, with 80% to 90% as singletons. The sample comprised peripheral blood. Source of these receptors: a woman older than 75 with acute or convalescent COVID-19. Each CDR3 is given with its conserved first and last residue. The order of the fields is D gene, CDR3 length, clone size, V gene, J gene, CDR3 protein, CDR3 DNA. A D gene is named only where the DNA matches it firmly. Part of the rows lack a size; the others show once, few, many or a class for expanded clones.

>TRBD1|15|.|TRBV3-1/TRBV3-2|TRBJ1-2
CASSHQTGGTYGYTF
TGTGCCAGCAGCCACCAGACAGGGGGCACCTATGGCTACACCTTC
>.|14|.|TRBV19|TRBJ2-5
CASSIRGSEETQYF
TGTGCCAGTAGTATCCGGGGGAGTGAAGAGACCCAGTACTTC
>.|13|.|TRBV9|TRBJ1-2
CASSEQGGYGYTF
TGTGCCAGCAGCGAACAGGGCGGCTATGGCTACACCTTC
>TRBD2|14|.|TRBV10-3|TRBJ2-7
CAIKLAVGSYEQYF
TGTGCCATCAAACTAGCGGTAGGGTCCTACGAGCAGTACTTC
>TRBD1|16|.|TRBV4-3|TRBJ1-2
CASSQEGAGTGVGYTF
TGCGCCAGCAGCCAAGAGGGGGCCGGGACAGGGGTGGGCTACACCTTC
>TRBD1|16|.|TRBV29-1|TRBJ1-1
CSVGMDRGPPNTEAFF
TGCAGCGTTGGGATGGACAGGGGCCCTCCGAACACTGAAGCTTTCTTT
>.|15|.|TRBV2|TRBJ1-3
CASSDPGTEGNTIYF
TGTGCCAGCAGTGACCCGGGGACTGAAGGAAACACCATATATTTT
>TRBD1|13|.|TRBV6-5|TRBJ1-1
CASRWGTGAEAFF
TGTGCCAGCAGATGGGGGACAGGCGCTGAAGCTTTCTTT
>.|12|.|TRBV10-2|TRBJ2-3
CAIGGFTDTQYF
TGCGCCATTGGAGGATTCACAGATACGCAGTATTTT
>TRBD1|16|.|TRBV6-2/TRBV6-3|TRBJ1-1
CASSWTGVSKNTEAFF
TGTGCCAGCAGCTGGACAGGGGTTAGCAAAAACACTGAAGCTTTCTTT
>.|11|.|TRBV2|TRBJ2-7
CASRYRYEQYF
TGTGCCAGCCGGTACAGGTACGAGCAGTACTTC
>.|14|.|TRBV6-2/TRBV6-3|TRBJ2-7
CASSPDKQRYEQYF
TGTGCCAGCAGCCCCGATAAGCAGCGCTACGAGCAGTACTTC
>.|15|.|TRBV18|TRBJ1-1
CASSPSTGIFTEAFF
TGTGCCAGCTCACCAAGCACAGGGATCTTTACTGAAGCTTTCTTT
>TRBD1|14|.|TRBV19|TRBJ2-4
CASSIWDRTSIQYF
TGTGCCAGTAGTATATGGGACAGGACAAGCATTCAGTACTTC
>.|13|.|TRBV7-2|TRBJ1-2
CASSSSANYGYTF
TGTGCCAGCAGCTCTTCAGCTAACTATGGCTACACCTTC
>.|13|.|TRBV5-6|TRBJ2-3
CASSYYGGDTQYF
TGTGCCAGCAGCTATTACGGGGGAGATACGCAGTATTTT
>.|15|.|TRBV11-2|TRBJ2-7
CASSPWTGGTYEQYF
TGTGCCAGCAGCCCGTGGACAGGCGGGACCTACGAGCAGTACTTC
>TRBD2|15|.|TRBV3-1/TRBV3-2|TRBJ2-7
CASSPPGLAAAEQYF
TGTGCCAGCAGCCCCCCGGGGCTAGCGGCTGCCGAGCAGTACTTC
>.|15|.|TRBV15|TRBJ1-6
CATSHTGSIHSPLHF
TGTGCCACCAGCCACACCGGGTCCATCCATTCACCCCTCCACTTT
>TRBD1|13|.|TRBV28|TRBJ2-7
CASSPGQGYEQYF
TGTGCCAGCAGCCCGGGACAGGGGTACGAGCAGTACTTC
>.|13|.|TRBV11-2|TRBJ2-7
CASSLESGYEQYF
TGTGCCAGCAGCTTAGAGTCCGGGTACGAGCAGTACTTC
>.|12|.|TRBV10-3|TRBJ1-1
CAISGQNTEAFF
TGTGCCATCAGTGGACAGAACACTGAAGCTTTCTTT
>TRBD2|15|.|TRBV18|TRBJ2-3
CASSRLAGGGDTQYF
TGTGCCAGCTCAAGACTAGCGGGAGGGGGAGATACGCAGTATTTT
>.|16|once|TRBV7-3|TRBJ1-1
CASSLSGVTAPTEAFF
TGTGCCAGCAGCTTGTCAGGGGTGACAGCTCCCACTGAAGCTTTCTTT
>TRBD1|14|.|TRBV2|TRBJ1-5
CASNGQGRNQPQHF
TGTGCCAGCAACGGACAGGGAAGGAATCAGCCCCAGCATTTT
>.|15|.|TRBV7-8|TRBJ1-4
CASSLASQGREKLFF
TGTGCCAGCAGCTTAGCGAGCCAGGGTAGGGAAAAACTGTTTTTT
>TRBD1|15|.|TRBV18|TRBJ1-2
CASSPLDREWDGYTF
TGTGCCAGCTCACCACTTGACAGGGAATGGGATGGCTACACCTTC
>TRBD2|15|.|TRBV7-2|TRBJ2-7
CASSPPGGGSYEQYF
TGTGCCAGCAGCCCGCCGGGAGGGGGCTCCTACGAGCAGTACTTC
>TRBD1|15|once|TRBV7-9|TRBJ1-4
CASSPRQGSGEKLFF
TGTGCCAGCAGCCCTAGACAGGGGTCTGGTGAAAAACTGTTTTTT
>.|15|.|TRBV15|TRBJ1-2
CATSTSTTSYYGYTF
TGTGCCACCAGCACCTCAACTACTTCCTACTATGGCTACACCTTC
>.|13|.|TRBV7-2|TRBJ1-1
CASSLNRDTEAFF
TGTGCCAGCAGCTTAAATCGGGACACTGAAGCTTTCTTT
>TRBD1|14|.|TRBV7-3|TRBJ1-1
CASSSGQGSAEAFF
TGTGCCAGCAGCTCGGGACAGGGAAGCGCTGAAGCTTTCTTT
>TRBD2|15|.|TRBV27|TRBJ2-5
CASSPGTSVQETQYF
TGTGCCAGCAGTCCCGGGACTAGCGTACAAGAGACCCAGTACTTC
>TRBD1|15|medium-sized|TRBV5-1|TRBJ2-7
CASSLWTGEGYEQYF
TGCGCCAGCAGCTTGTGGACAGGGGAAGGCTACGAGCAGTACTTC
>.|12|few|TRBV2|TRBJ1-6
CASRAEGSPLHF
TGTGCCAGCCGTGCGGAGGGTTCACCCCTCCACTTT
>TRBD2|15|.|TRBV11-2|TRBJ2-5
CASVLSGSKQETQYF
TGTGCCAGCGTTTTAAGCGGGAGCAAGCAAGAGACCCAGTACTTC
>.|15|once|TRBV18|TRBJ1-1
CASSPSSTQNTEAFF
TGTGCCAGCTCACCCTCTTCAACACAGAACACTGAAGCTTTCTTT
>.|14|.|TRBV7-2|TRBJ1-6
CASSFDIPNSPLHF
TGTGCCAGCAGCTTTGACATCCCGAATTCACCCCTCCACTTT
>.|15|.|TRBV30|TRBJ1-5
CAWSRQSGGNLPQHF
TGTGCCTGGAGTCGACAGTCGGGAGGGAATCTGCCCCAGCATTTT
>TRBD2|19|.|TRBV3-1/TRBV3-2|TRBJ2-2
CASSAIGYGGRAYTGELFF
TGTGCCAGCAGCGCAATCGGGTATGGCGGGAGGGCCTACACCGGGGAGCTGTTTTTT
>.|13|.|TRBV7-8|TRBJ2-1
CASSRSVANEQFF
TGTGCCAGCAGCCGTTCAGTCGCCAATGAGCAGTTCTTC